This record concerns one T cell receptor beta chain sequence. The target antigen is unknown. The CDR3 does not end in the conserved phenylalanine or tryptophan, so this is likely a read error. Criteria for exclusion of patients were uncontrolled infection, other autoimmune disease, pregnancy or lactation. What was amplified from RNA transcripts were TCR beta CDR3 regions. The TCR CDR3 first-round RT-PCR relied on the HTBI primer set. MiXCR was run by TCRdb on the multiplex PCR reads, yielding one entry per CDR3 protein. The table shows about 350,000 distinct CDR3 sequences, with about 15% occurring only once. The data stem from a study of T cells in Graves' hyperthyroidism and ophthalmopathy. Overall study: Before treatment of any kind, peripheral blood was taken at initial diagnosis. Study outcomes and limitations: Expanded thyroid clonotypes (above 0.001) were mostly also found in blood. A 13 V-J model separated ophthalmopathy from stable hyperthyroidism.

Between the trimmed V and J ends, which lost 3 bases and 0 bases, there was a span of 15 bases. Germline values: CDR1 SGHAT, CDR2 FQNNGV. The CDR3 runs to 17 residues. What was sequenced was blood. The genes are TRBV11-2 and TRBJ2-1; TRBD2 might be the D (6 bases). The clonotype was recovered from a woman aged 25 to 39 with Graves' hyperthyroidism. In nucleotides, the CDR3 is TGTGCCAGCAGCTTGGTGACTAGTCCCAACTCCTACAATGAGCAGTTCTCC. This translates into CASSLVTSPNSYNEQFS.